These 29 T cell receptor beta chains share one sample of origin, sequenced in a study of cytomegalovirus exposure and HLA in healthy donors. Clones were read by immunoSEQ multiplex PCR, and TCRdb kept only the in-frame ones, dropping some. The sample shows about 76,000 clones, 94% of them seen only once. The sample was PBMCs. The receptors here all came from a man younger than 35 in good health and CMV-seropositive.

The chain combines TRBV10-1 with TRBJ2-2; no firm D call. Germline-derived CDR1 and CDR2 are WNHNN and SYGVQD (reference sequence). The ends were cut back, 6 bases at V and 2 bases at J, with 10 bases in the middle. The CDR3 consists of 14 residues. The CDR3 nucleotides are TGCGCCAGCAGCAGGTTACCAAACACCGGGGAGCTGTTTTTT. This gives the protein CASSRLPNTGELFF.

The chain employs TRBV10-3 and TRBJ2-7; possible D gene TRBD1, 6 bases. Trimming removed 3 bases at V and 3 bases at J, with 12 bases between. Germline V gives CDR1 ENHRY, CDR2 SYGVKD. This CDR3 region has 14 residues. The CDR3 spells CAISDEQGFYEQYF. The CDR3 DNA reads as TGTGCCATCAGTGACGAACAGGGCTTCTACGAGCAGTACTTC.

The chain combines TRBV28 with TRBJ2-7; D possibly corresponds to TRBD1 (6 bases). V was trimmed by 3 bases and J by 2 bases, leaving 8 bases between them. The CDR3 covers 13 residues. Germline V gives CDR1 MDHEN, CDR2 SYDVKM. The DNA for the CDR3 is TGTGCCAGCAGTTTGGACAGAACCTACGAGCAGTACTTC. This codes for CASSLDRTYEQYF.

The J gene is TRBJ2-1, the V gene TRBV6-6, with D perhaps TRBD2 (5 bases). The germline V gene encodes CDR1 MNHNY and CDR2 SVGAGI (reference sequence). CDR3 size: 12 residues. V was trimmed by 5 bases and J by 12 bases, leaving 14 bases between them. The CDR3 sequence is CASSGTTGVQFF. CDR3 DNA: TGTGCCAGCAGTGGAACGACCGGGGTGCAGTTCTTC.

The chain employs TRBV5-1 and TRBJ2-4, with 7 bases identical to TRBD2. The CDR3 sequence is 15 residues long. The germline V gene encodes CDR1 SGHRS and CDR2 YFSETQ. J lost 0 bases, V lost 0 bases, and 0 bases had no gene match. DNA for the CDR3: TGCGCCAGCAGCTTGGGCGGGGGAGCCAAAAACATTCAGTACTTC. It is translated as CASSLGGGAKNIQYF.

The chain combines TRBV6-6 with TRBJ2-3, with 10 bases that match TRBD2. This CDR3 is 15 amino acids long. CDR1 is MNHNY and CDR2 is SVGAGI in the germline V gene (reference sequence). The V and J ends lost 2 bases and 2 bases, in that order; junction bases with no gene match: 1. The CDR3 sequence: CASSYGTSDTDTQYF. The CDR3 DNA sequence: TGTGCCAGCAGTTACGGGACTAGCGACACAGATACGCAGTATTTT.

This clone was seen once. CDR3 DNA sequence: TGTGCCAGCAGTCCAATCGGGACAGGGGGAACAGATACGCAGTATTTT. Its translation is CASSPIGTGGTDTQYF. The rearrangement links TRBV27 to TRBJ2-3; 11 bases are shared with TRBD1. The CDR3 has 16 residues. From germline, CDR1 is MNHEY and CDR2 SMNVEV (reference sequence). Trimming at V came to 5 bases and at J to 3 bases, leaving 7 bases not matched to a gene.

The rearrangement joins TRBV9 to TRBJ2-6; 7 bases align to TRBD1. This CDR3 region has 14 residues. CDR1 is SGDLS and CDR2 is YYNGEE in the germline V gene. J was trimmed by 5 bases and V by 3 bases; bases with no gene match: 2. Here the CDR3 reads CASSEGARANVLTF. CDR3 nucleotide sequence: TGTGCCAGCAGCGAGGGGGCACGGGCCAACGTCCTGACTTTC. Looking up the rest from reference TRBV9 and TRBJ2-6 gives the full variable domain: DSGVTQTPKHLITATGQRVTLRCSPRSGDLSVYWYQQSLDQGLQFLIQYYNGEERAKGNILERFSAQQFPDLHSELNLSSLELGDSALYFCASSEGARANVLTFGAGSRLTVL.

The chain recombines TRBV19 with TRBJ2-5, with 13 bases matching TRBD2. Looked up from germline, CDR1 is LNHDA and CDR2 is SQIVND (reference sequence). This CDR3 is 18 amino acids long. V shed 3 bases and J 5 bases; nucleotides not matched to a gene: 12. The CDR3 bases are TGTGCCAGTAGTATTGACAGTTGGACTAGCGGGAGACGTGAGACCCAGTACTTC. Amino acids: CASSIDSWTSGRRETQYF.

The V and J genes are TRBV27 and TRBJ2-2; D may be TRBD1 (5 bases). The V and J ends lost 4 bases and 2 bases respectively, with 8 bases between them. CDR1 and CDR2 from the germline V gene are MNHEY and SMNVEV (reference sequence). The CDR3 covers 14 residues. The CDR3 DNA is TGTGCCAGCAGTTGGGGCGCTAACACCGGGGAGCTGTTTTTT. This gives the protein CASSWGANTGELFF.

The chain joins TRBV7-8 to TRBJ1-2; 8 bases agree with TRBD1. Germline V gene data show CDR1 as SGHVS and CDR2 as FQNEAQ. With V trimmed by 1 base and J by 8 bases, 9 bases remained unmatched. The CDR3 is 15 amino acids. The chain's CDR3 is CASSLGPGGEIGYTF. The CDR3 DNA follows: TGTGCCAGCAGCTTAGGGCCAGGGGGCGAAATAGGCTACACCTTC.

The chain recombines TRBV5-1 with TRBJ2-3; TRBD1 is a possible D gene (5 bases). Germline CDR1 SGHRS, CDR2 YFSETQ. V lost 0 bases to trimming and J lost 5 bases, with 10 bases between them. The CDR3 contains 14 residues. CDR3 in amino acids: CASSLEGMVDTQYF. The CDR3, as DNA: TGCGCCAGCAGCTTGGAGGGGATGGTAGATACGCAGTATTTT.

The chain is built from TRBV27 and TRBJ2-7; 8 bases agree with TRBD2. Germline trimming cut 3 bases from V and 4 bases from J; bases unmatched to any gene: 8. This CDR3 is built from 15 residues. Germline V gene sequence: CDR1 MNHEY, CDR2 SMNVEV (reference sequence). CDR3 DNA: TGTGCCAGCAGTTTGAGGCTAGCGGGCGTTTACGAGCAGTACTTC. Its protein product is CASSLRLAGVYEQYF.

CDR3: CASVGGGNTIYF. Written as DNA, the CDR3 is TGTGCCAGCGTGGGGGGAGGAAACACCATATATTTT. This chain uses TRBV19 with TRBJ1-3; weak D call: TRBD1 (5 bases). Germline CDR1 is LNHDA and CDR2 is SQIVND (reference sequence). With 9 bases removed from V and 4 bases from J, the gap between germline ends came to 10 bases. This CDR3 spans 12 amino acids.

DNA for the CDR3: TGCGCCAGCAGCCTACAGAGTGGTTCCTACGAGCAGTACTTC. Translation gives CASSLQSGSYEQYF. The chain uses TRBV4-1 and TRBJ2-7, with D hard to call. The V gene lost 4 bases and the J gene lost 1 base, with 11 bases spanning the gap. This CDR3 spans 14 amino acids. Germline V gene data show CDR1 as MGHRA and CDR2 as YSYEKL.

The V gene is TRBV4-1, the J gene TRBJ1-1, with 7 bases fitting TRBD1. CDR1 is MGHRA and CDR2 is YSYEKL in the germline V gene. The ends lost 1 base at V and 5 bases at J; junction bases unmatched: 7. The CDR3 length is 15 residues. CDR3 DNA sequence: TGCGCCAGCAGCCAAGGAGGGGGCCGGGGGACTGAAGCTTTCTTT. Protein product: CASSQGGGRGTEAFF.

The chain joins TRBV7-6 to TRBJ2-5, with 9 positions matching TRBD1. From germline, CDR1 is SGHVS and CDR2 FNYEAQ. V lost 3 bases, J lost 4 bases, and 3 bases stayed unmatched. CDR3 size: 14 residues. The CDR3 coding sequence is TGTGCCAGCAGCTTCGGGACAGGGACAGAGACCCAGTACTTC. This codes for CASSFGTGTETQYF.

The rearrangement links TRBV4-2 to TRBJ2-1; 9 nucleotides line up with TRBD2. With V trimmed by 3 bases and J by 7 bases, 7 bases remained unmatched. Germline-derived CDR1 and CDR2 are LGHNA and YNFKEQ. The CDR3 loop spans 15 amino acids. The CDR3 spells CASSQTSGNRNEQFF. In nucleotides, the CDR3 is TGTGCCAGCAGCCAGACTAGCGGAAATAGGAATGAGCAGTTCTTC.

This sequence joins TRBV19 and TRBJ2-2; TRBD1 matches 11 bases. V was pared by 7 bases and J by 7 bases, with 5 bases of the junction left unmatched. Germline-derived CDR1 and CDR2 are LNHDA and SQIVND (reference sequence). The CDR3 loop spans 14 amino acids. The CDR3 reads CASKGTGGVGELFF. The DNA for the CDR3 is TGTGCCAGTAAAGGGACAGGGGGAGTCGGGGAGCTGTTTTTT.

CDR3 nucleotides: TGTGCCTGGAGTCCACTCGGACTAGCCACAGATACGCAGTATTTT. Its translation is CAWSPLGLATDTQYF. The chain employs TRBV30 and TRBJ2-3; 8 positions agree with TRBD2. This CDR3 is 15 amino acids long. After removal of 2 bases from V and 2 bases from J, the junction contained 6 bases not matched to a gene. The germline CDR1 and CDR2 sequences are GTSNPN and SVGIG (reference sequence).

This clone was counted a single time. The rearrangement uses TRBV7-9 and TRBJ2-6; weak D call: TRBD2 (6 bases). V lost 4 bases and J 1 base, leaving 11 bases between the germline ends. The CDR3 is made up of 16 amino acids. Germline-derived CDR1 and CDR2 are SEHNR and FQNEAQ (reference sequence). CDR3 sequence: CASSWEAGSGANVLTF. The CDR3 DNA sequence: TGTGCCAGCAGCTGGGAGGCGGGGTCTGGGGCCAACGTCCTGACTTTC.

This CDR3 reads CASSPGVGVGGYTF. The CDR3 bases are TGTGCCAGCAGCCCCGGTGTAGGGGTAGGTGGCTACACCTTC. The chain is built from TRBV5-6 and TRBJ1-2, with D perhaps matching TRBD1 (5 bases). Between the trimmed V and J ends, which lost 4 bases and 7 bases, there was a span of 17 bases. Germline CDR1 reads SGHDT; CDR2 reads YYEEEE. This CDR3 is built from 14 residues.

J is TRBJ1-4 and V is TRBV19, with 11 positions matching TRBD1. The germline CDR1 and CDR2 sequences are LNHDA and SQIVND (reference sequence). The CDR3 has 13 amino acids. With V trimmed by 11 bases and J by 7 bases, 6 bases remained unmatched. The CDR3 DNA sequence: TGTGCCTCCCGGGGACAGGGGGGTGAAAAACTGTTTTTT. Protein: CASRGQGGEKLFF.

The chain recombines TRBV19 with TRBJ2-7, with a tentative D call TRBD2 (5 bases). This CDR3 has 14 residues. Germline CDR1 reads LNHDA; CDR2 reads SQIVND (reference sequence). V shed 2 bases and J shed 2 bases, with 10 bases lying between them. The CDR3 region has the DNA TGTGCCAGTAGTATACGAGGGTTTCCCTACGAGCAGTACTTC. It translates to CASSIRGFPYEQYF.

This chain links TRBV5-1 with TRBJ1-2, with D tentatively TRBD1 (6 bases). Trimming removed 0 bases from V and 8 bases from J, with 20 bases in between. CDR3 size: 16 residues. Germline V gene data show CDR1 as SGHRS and CDR2 as YFSETQ. This CDR3 reads CASSLDSVGGIGGYTF. CDR3 DNA sequence: TGCGCCAGCAGCTTGGATTCAGTAGGGGGAATTGGAGGCTACACCTTC.

The CDR3 loop is CASSLRGEGEQYF. CDR3 DNA: TGTGCCAGCAGCTTACGGGGAGAAGGCGAGCAGTACTTC. This sequence joins TRBV13 and TRBJ2-7; a weak D match, TRBD2 (5 bases). Trimming removed 2 bases at V and 6 bases at J, with 11 bases between. The CDR3 extends over 13 amino acids. CDR1 is PRHDT and CDR2 is FYEKMQ in the germline V gene (reference sequence).

V and J are TRBV6-1 and TRBJ2-1; 9 bases are shared with TRBD1. CDR1 MNHNS and CDR2 SASEGT come from the germline V gene. The CDR3 extends over 14 amino acids. Trimming at V came to 4 bases and at J to 8 bases, leaving 6 bases not matched to a gene. Here the CDR3 reads CASSGGTGIDEQFF. CDR3 coding DNA: TGTGCCAGCAGTGGCGGGACAGGGATCGATGAGCAGTTCTTC.

The chain carries TRBV28 and TRBJ2-1; 7 bases are shared with TRBD2. CDR3 length equals 16 residues. The germline V gene encodes CDR1 MDHEN and CDR2 SYDVKM. The J segment lost 4 bases and the V segment lost 6 bases, leaving 12 bases of the junction unmatched. The CDR3 loop is CASSRALAEPYNEQFF. The CDR3 DNA reads as TGTGCCAGCAGCCGTGCCCTAGCGGAGCCGTACAATGAGCAGTTCTTC.

The rearrangement joins TRBV5-1 to TRBJ1-2; no reliable D call. The germline V gene encodes CDR1 SGHRS and CDR2 YFSETQ. Trimming shortened V by 2 bases and J by 4 bases, and 12 bases separated the two germline ends. The CDR3 covers 14 residues. The CDR3: CASSFAELGYGYTF. The CDR3 DNA sequence: TGCGCCAGCAGCTTCGCGGAGTTGGGCTATGGCTACACCTTC.